Below are 24 T cell receptor beta chains sequenced from a single sample in a study of OX40 agonist ivuxolimab in advanced cancers. TCRdb keeps only in-frame clones here, not all; method: immunoSEQ multiplex PCR. The table shows 70,000 to 95,000 clones, with 92% occurring only once. The sample was CD4+ or CD8+ T cells sorted from blood, taken in a trial of the OX40 agonist ivuxolimab. The receptors were gathered from an adult with an advanced solid tumor such as melanoma, head and neck, liver or kidney cancer.

This chain links TRBV7-2 with TRBJ2-7, with TRBD2 as a possible D gene (5 bases). V was clipped by 1 base and J by 6 bases, with 25 bases between them. The CDR3 covers 18 residues. Germline loops: CDR1 SGHTA, CDR2 FQGNSA. The CDR3 region is CASSLDGPGNAVLGEQYF. For the CDR3, the DNA is TGTGCCAGCAGCTTAGATGGTCCGGGAAATGCGGTCTTGGGCGAGCAGTACTTC.

This chain connects TRBV4-2 to TRBJ1-2; D possibly corresponds to TRBD1 (5 bases). With 0 bases removed from V and 0 bases from J, the gap between germline ends came to 14 bases. CDR1 and CDR2 (germline): LGHNA, YNFKEQ. This CDR3 contains 17 residues. CDR3 nucleotides: TGTGCCAGCAGCCAAGATTCCGGAGTGGGGCCTAACTATGGCTACACCTTC. Its protein is CASSQDSGVGPNYGYTF.

The rearrangement links TRBV7-9 to TRBJ2-6, with 9 bases lining up with TRBD1. This CDR3 has 16 residues. CDR1 SEHNR and CDR2 FQNEAQ come from the germline V gene (reference sequence). V was pared by 7 bases and J by 0 bases, with 4 bases of the junction left unmatched. DNA of the CDR3: TGTGCCAGCACGGGACAGGGCTACTCTGGGGCCAACGTCCTGACTTTC. Its protein product is CASTGQGYSGANVLTF.

The chain links TRBV9 to TRBJ2-6; 7 bases fit TRBD1. J gave up 0 bases and V 4 bases, and 13 bases lay outside the gene matches. The germline CDR1 and CDR2 sequences are SGDLS and YYNGEE. The CDR3 extends over 19 amino acids. This chain's CDR3 is CASSTRQGQFNSGANVLTF. The CDR3 DNA follows: TGTGCCAGCAGCACCAGACAGGGACAGTTTAACTCTGGGGCCAACGTCCTGACTTTC.

In DNA form, the CDR3 reads TGTGCCAGTCGCCTGTGGGCAGGGGAAATAACTGGGGCCAACGTCCTGACTTTC. It is translated as CASRLWAGEITGANVLTF. The chain recombines TRBV19 with TRBJ2-6; D may be TRBD1 (6 bases). The CDR3 extends over 18 amino acids. V gave up 8 bases and J gave up 2 bases, with 22 bases separating them. Per germline, CDR1 LNHDA and CDR2 SQIVND (reference sequence).

The chain's CDR3 is CASSAGLAGPANTGELFF. DNA for the CDR3: TGTGCCAGCAGCGCCGGACTAGCGGGACCCGCGAACACCGGGGAGCTGTTTTTT. The V call is TRBV9, the J call TRBJ2-2; the match to TRBD2 covers 12 bases. Germline CDR1 reads SGDLS; CDR2 reads YYNGEE. V was pared by 3 bases and J by 0 bases, with 6 bases of the junction left unmatched. This CDR3 has 18 residues.

The J gene is TRBJ1-2, the V gene TRBV2; 9 bases agree with TRBD1. J was trimmed by 8 bases and V by 6 bases; bases with no gene match: 7. Germline CDR1 reads SNHLY; CDR2 reads FYNNEI. This CDR3 comprises 13 residues. CDR3 nucleotide sequence: TGTGCCAGCAGCCTACAGGGGGCGCGGGGCTACACCTTC. Translation: CASSLQGARGYTF.

The rearrangement uses TRBV7-8 and TRBJ2-3, with 7 bases fitting TRBD2. J gave up 4 bases and V 5 bases, and 6 bases lay outside the gene matches. Germline CDR1 and CDR2: SGHVS and FQNEAQ. This CDR3 contains 14 residues. As DNA, the CDR3 is TGTGCCAGCAGCCCGGGGGGTCTGCCAGATACGCAGTATTTT. It codes for CASSPGGLPDTQYF.

The genes are TRBV12-5 and TRBJ2-3; no clear D gene. The CDR3 contains 14 residues. The germline V gene has CDR1 LGHNT and CDR2 FRNRAP. Trimming removed 3 bases at V and 2 bases at J, with 9 bases between. CDR3 residues: CASGLFQVTDTQYF. The CDR3 DNA is TGTGCTAGTGGTTTATTTCAAGTCACAGATACGCAGTATTTT.

The chain uses TRBV7-3 and TRBJ2-3; D unresolved. V lost 1 base to trimming and J lost 1 base, with 6 bases between them. This CDR3 is 14 amino acids long. Germline V gene lookup returns CDR1 SGHTA and CDR2 FQGTGA. The CDR3 DNA sequence: TGTGCCAGCAGCTTAAGGCAAGGCACAGATACGCAGTATTTT. It encodes CASSLRQGTDTQYF.

The chain carries TRBV4-1 and TRBJ1-3, with no clear D. V lost 4 bases and J lost 0, with 10 bases in between. Germline V gene data show CDR1 as MGHRA and CDR2 as YSYEKL. The CDR3 loop spans 15 amino acids. The CDR3 nucleotides read TGCGCCAGCAGCCGAGGACGGGACTCTGGAAACACCATATATTTT. Translating gives CASSRGRDSGNTIYF.

This chain links TRBV6-4 with TRBJ2-5; maybe TRBD2 (7 bases). The V gene's germline CDR1 is MRHNA and CDR2 SNTAGT. This CDR3 has 14 amino acids. Trimming cost V 4 bases and J 7 bases, with 16 bases left between them. The CDR3 nucleotides are TGTGCCAGCAGTGCTGCGGGGGCCTCCGGGACCCAGTACTTC. It codes for CASSAAGASGTQYF.

This clone was seen once. The chain is built from TRBV6-5 and TRBJ1-2; D is uncertain. CDR1 and CDR2 from the germline V gene are MNHEY and SVGAGI. The CDR3 length is 13 residues. Trimming removed 6 bases from V and 7 bases from J, with 15 bases in between. In DNA form, the CDR3 reads TGTGCCAGCAGCCCGGGAGCGGGCGGTGGCTACACCTTC. The encoded protein is CASSPGAGGGYTF.

The chain uses TRBV9 and TRBJ2-7; D is uncertain. Trimming took 0 bases from V and 2 from J, leaving 9 bases between them. The CDR3 totals 14 residues. Germline V gene sequence: CDR1 SGDLS, CDR2 YYNGEE. As DNA, the CDR3 is TGTGCCAGCAGCGTAGATATCAGTACCTACGAGCAGTACTTC. The encoded protein is CASSVDISTYEQYF.

CDR3 DNA sequence: TGTGCCAGCAGCTTAGCGAGGGGCGGGAGAACAAATGAGCAGTTCTTC. This codes for CASSLARGGRTNEQFF. The chain is built from TRBV7-9 and TRBJ2-1, with TRBD2 identical over 7 bases. CDR3 length: 16 residues. Germline CDR1 SEHNR, CDR2 FQNEAQ (reference sequence). The J segment lost 7 bases and the V segment lost 0 bases, leaving 9 bases of the junction unmatched.

The chain is built from TRBV19 and TRBJ1-2, with D possibly TRBD1 on 5 matching bases. The germline V gene encodes CDR1 LNHDA and CDR2 SQIVND (reference sequence). The length of the CDR3 is 15 residues. The V end was cut by 2 bases, the J end by 2 bases, with 12 bases between. The CDR3 nucleotides read TGTGCCAGTAGTATAACCAGACAGACCAACTATGGCTACACCTTC. Its translation is CASSITRQTNYGYTF.

V usage is TRBV30 and J usage is TRBJ1-1; 7 bases map to TRBD1. V shed 8 bases and J 0 bases; nucleotides not matched to a gene: 9. Per germline, CDR1 GTSNPN and CDR2 SVGIG (reference sequence). CDR3 length equals 14 residues. CDR3 in DNA: TGTGCCGGACTACGACAGGGTATGAACACTGAAGCTTTCTTT. Amino acids: CAGLRQGMNTEAFF.

The rearrangement uses TRBV5-4 and TRBJ1-1, with a possible D match to TRBD1 (5 bases). V gave up 3 bases and J gave up 1 base, with 19 bases separating them. The CDR3 spans 17 residues. The germline gives CDR1 SGHNT, CDR2 YYREEE (reference sequence). The CDR3 here is CASSSGGTVAGNTEAFF. CDR3 in DNA: TGTGCCAGCAGCTCCGGTGGGACCGTGGCCGGGAACACTGAAGCTTTCTTT. The full variable domain, its missing parts supplied by reference TRBV5-4 and TRBJ1-1, is ETGVTQSPTHLIKTRGQQVTLRCSSQSGHNTVSWYQQALGQGPQFIFQYYREEENGRGNFPPRFSGLQFPNYSSELNVNALELDDSALYLCASSSGGTVAGNTEAFFGQGTRLTVV.

This chain links TRBV10-2 with TRBJ1-5, with no clear D. Germline V CDR1 and CDR2: WSHSY, SAAADI. V was clipped by 0 bases and J by 5 bases, with 5 bases between them. This CDR3 spans 13 amino acids. The DNA of the CDR3 is TGCGCCAGCAGTGAGTCAAGGGATCAGCCCCAGCATTTT. Translation gives CASSESRDQPQHF.

This clone was observed once. This chain links TRBV19 with TRBJ2-3; possibly TRBD1 for D (5 bases). This CDR3 is 13 amino acids long. The V end was cut by 9 bases, the J end by 2 bases, with 12 bases between. The germline CDR1 and CDR2 sequences are LNHDA and SQIVND (reference sequence). This chain's CDR3 is CASTSGSTDTQYF. CDR3 nucleotides: TGTGCCAGCACCTCAGGGTCCACAGATACGCAGTATTTT.

The CDR3 region has the DNA TGTGCCTGGAGCTTAGGAACCGGTCAGCCCCAGCATTTT. Translating it yields CAWSLGTGQPQHF. The chain uses TRBV30 and TRBJ1-5; D not certain. Germline assignment: CDR1 GTSNPN and CDR2 SVGIG (reference sequence). The CDR3 extends over 13 amino acids. Trimming stripped 3 bases from V and 6 bases from J, with 12 bases between.

The chain carries TRBV5-6 and TRBJ2-1; 7 bases are shared with TRBD1. Germline V gene lookup returns CDR1 SGHDT and CDR2 YYEEEE. This CDR3 comprises 16 residues. V shed 1 base and J 2 bases; nucleotides not matched to a gene: 6. The CDR3 region is CASSLRRTGAYNEQFF. CDR3 coding DNA: TGTGCCAGCAGCTTGAGGAGGACAGGCGCCTACAATGAGCAGTTCTTC.

The chain has TRBV6-6 and TRBJ1-4, with 9 positions matching TRBD1. Germline V gives CDR1 MNHNY, CDR2 SVGAGI (reference sequence). V lost 2 bases and J lost 3; bases outside the gene matches: 4. This CDR3 contains 16 residues. The CDR3 DNA sequence: TGTGCCAGCAGTTACCGACGACAGGGGGCTAATGAAAAACTGTTTTTT. Translation: CASSYRRQGANEKLFF.

This chain connects TRBV2 to TRBJ2-7, with TRBD1 identical over 7 bases. Trimming removed 6 bases from V and 3 bases from J; junction bases left unmatched: 5. The CDR3 contains 13 residues. Germline CDR1 SNHLY, CDR2 FYNNEI. DNA for the CDR3: TGTGCCAGCAGGGGTTCAGGGGGCTACGAGCAGTACTTC. It is translated as CASRGSGGYEQYF.